One and the same sample provided the 30 T cell receptor beta chains below, sequenced in a study of PD-1 blockade in classical Hodgkin lymphoma. Profiling relied on immunoSEQ multiplex PCR, and the TCRdb table lists in-frame clones only, not all of them. The sample consists of more than 55,000 clones, approximately 90% of them appearing once. After autologous stem cell transplantation all patients relapsed, and prior brentuximab vedotin exposure differed between cohorts. Sequencing was performed on peripheral blood mononuclear cells (PBMCs), taken before the second cycle of nivolumab. All receptors come from a human donor with classical Hodgkin lymphoma.

The V and J genes are TRBV14 and TRBJ1-1; D remains ambiguous. Germline values: CDR1 SGHDN, CDR2 FVKESK. The V end was cut by 0 bases, the J end by 12 bases, with 20 bases between. The CDR3 contains 15 residues. The CDR3 reads CASSQDRFPALGTFF. CDR3 sequence (DNA): TGTGCCAGCAGCCAAGATCGGTTTCCCGCGCTAGGAACTTTCTTT.

The chain recombines TRBV5-1 with TRBJ1-5, with D possibly being TRBD1 (5 bases). V lost 0 bases to trimming and J lost 0 bases, with 10 bases between them. The CDR3 is made up of 16 amino acids. Looked up from germline, CDR1 is SGHRS and CDR2 is YFSETQ. The CDR3 bases are TGCGCCAGCAGCTTGGGGCCGGGGGATAGCAATCAGCCCCAGCATTTT. Translating gives CASSLGPGDSNQPQHF.

The J gene is TRBJ1-4, the V gene TRBV5-1, with 9 bases aligning to TRBD1. CDR3 length: 15 residues. Unmatched junction bases numbered 8, after V lost 4 bases and J lost 7 bases. From germline, CDR1 is SGHRS and CDR2 YFSETQ. The CDR3 spells CASSQLGQGSEKLFF. The CDR3 bases are TGCGCCAGCAGCCAACTGGGACAGGGTAGTGAAAAACTGTTTTTT.

Written as DNA, the CDR3 is TGTGCCAGCAGTATGGAGACCCAGTACTTC. Its protein product is CASSMETQYF. The chain employs TRBV2 and TRBJ2-5; D not certain. V lost 5 bases to trimming and J lost 5 bases, with 3 bases between them. The CDR3 runs 10 residues. Germline assignment: CDR1 SNHLY and CDR2 FYNNEI.

This chain connects TRBV19 to TRBJ1-4; D gene uncertain. Germline CDR1 LNHDA, CDR2 SQIVND (reference sequence). The CDR3 extends over 14 amino acids. V lost 1 base, J lost 4 bases, and 7 bases lay in between. CDR3 DNA sequence: TGTGCCAGTAGTATAGTAGGCAGTAATGAAAAACTGTTTTTT. Translated, it gives CASSIVGSNEKLFF.

This rearrangement joins TRBV4-1 to TRBJ2-1; D is unresolved. Trimming pared 3 bases from V and 5 bases from J, leaving 11 bases between. The CDR3 is made up of 14 amino acids. Germline V CDR1 and CDR2: MGHRA, YSYEKL. CDR3 nucleotides: TGCGCCAGCAGCCAGGTACTGTCGAACAATGAGCAGTTCTTC. Protein product: CASSQVLSNNEQFF.

This clone was seen once. The J gene is TRBJ2-1, the V gene TRBV11-3, with D unresolved. Germline loops: CDR1 SGHNT, CDR2 YENEEA. The CDR3 extends over 13 amino acids. Trimming took off 3 bases at V and 2 bases at J, with 5 bases between the two ends. CDR3 in amino acids: CASSLATYNEQFF. DNA of the CDR3: TGTGCCAGCAGCTTGGCGACCTACAATGAGCAGTTCTTC.

The chain uses TRBV18 and TRBJ1-6; a possible D gene is TRBD1 (5 bases). Trimming took off 3 bases at V and 10 bases at J, with 13 bases between the two ends. The CDR3 loop spans 14 amino acids. Germline assignment: CDR1 KGHSH and CDR2 LQKENI. The CDR3 protein is CASSPAGVRSPLHF. Here the CDR3 DNA reads TGTGCCAGCTCACCGGCGGGGGTGAGGTCACCCCTCCACTTT. Full variable domain (remainder filled in from reference TRBV18 and TRBJ1-6): NAGVMQNPRHLVRRRGQEARLRCSPMKGHSHVYWYRQLPEEGLKFMVYLQKENIIDESGMPKERFSAEFPKEGPSILRIQQVVRGDSAAYFCASSPAGVRSPLHFGNGTRLTVT.

The chain links TRBV6-5 to TRBJ2-7; D gene unclear. The germline V gene has CDR1 MNHEY and CDR2 SVGAGI. CDR3 length: 14 amino acids. Trimming removed 6 bases at V and 2 bases at J, with 14 bases between. The CDR3 DNA reads TGTGCCAGCAGCCTTTTTGTTAAAGCCTACGAGCAGTACTTC. Its protein product is CASSLFVKAYEQYF.

This clone showed up just a few times. The chain employs TRBV7-9 and TRBJ2-7; the D is unclear. Trimming left V 2 bases short and J 2 bases short, with 10 bases between. The CDR3 sequence is 14 residues long. Per the germline V gene, CDR1 is SEHNR and CDR2 is FQNEAQ (reference sequence). The DNA of the CDR3 is TGTGCCAGCAGCTTAAATCCGGCTACCTACGAGCAGTACTTC. Translated, it gives CASSLNPATYEQYF.

This chain links TRBV6-6 with TRBJ2-1; either TRBD1 or TRBD2 may fit D (7 bases each). The germline V gene has CDR1 MNHNY and CDR2 SVGAGI (reference sequence). V lost 11 bases and J lost 1, with 15 bases in between. This CDR3 is 14 amino acids long. CDR3 DNA sequence: TGTGCCGCCAGGGGGGGGATTTCCTACAATGAGCAGTTCTTC. This codes for CAARGGISYNEQFF.

The rearrangement links TRBV29-1 to TRBJ1-2, with D unclear. Trimming took off 6 bases at V and 3 bases at J, with 11 bases between the two ends. The CDR3 extends over 12 amino acids. CDR1 SQVTM and CDR2 ANQGSEA come from the germline V gene. The CDR3 spells CSVAKGDYGYTF. CDR3 nucleotide sequence: TGCAGCGTCGCTAAAGGAGACTATGGCTACACCTTC.

This chain links TRBV7-2 with TRBJ2-1, with D tentatively TRBD2 (5 bases). Germline-derived CDR1 and CDR2 are SGHTA and FQGNSA. This CDR3 is built from 16 residues. The V end was cut by 4 bases, the J end by 8 bases, with 21 bases between. The CDR3 protein is CASSSNPSYIAHEQFF. The CDR3 nucleotides are TGTGCCAGCAGCTCGAATCCTAGCTATATCGCTCATGAGCAGTTCTTC.

The V gene is TRBV10-1, the J gene TRBJ1-3; tentatively, D is TRBD1 (5 bases). The CDR3 is made up of 13 amino acids. Looked up from germline, CDR1 is WNHNN and CDR2 is SYGVQD (reference sequence). The ends were cut back, 10 bases at V and 2 bases at J, with 12 bases in the middle. CDR3 nucleotides: TGCGCCACCGCACAGGCTCCTGGAAACACCATATATTTT. Translating gives CATAQAPGNTIYF.

This clone was seen once. The chain joins TRBV2 to TRBJ2-3; maybe TRBD1 (5 bases). The CDR3 has 14 residues. V was shortened by 4 bases and J by 5 bases, with 13 bases between the two germline ends. Germline CDR1 SNHLY, CDR2 FYNNEI. CDR3 DNA sequence: TGTGCCAGCAGTGTGCCAGGGCTAGGAGATACGCAGTATTTT. This gives the protein CASSVPGLGDTQYF.

The rearrangement uses TRBV28 and TRBJ2-7; 7 bases fit TRBD2. This CDR3 is 13 amino acids long. J was trimmed by 0 bases and V by 8 bases; bases with no gene match: 4. Germline lookup yields CDR1 MDHEN and CDR2 SYDVKM. The CDR3 sequence: CASVRGDSYEQYF. Here the CDR3 DNA reads TGTGCCAGCGTCCGGGGGGACTCCTACGAGCAGTACTTC.

This clone was counted once. The CDR3 DNA reads TGTGCCAGCAGCTTCCCGGGACTAGCGGAAGAGACCCAGTACTTC. Translated: CASSFPGLAEETQYF. This chain joins TRBV7-9 and TRBJ2-5, with 11 bases matching TRBD2. The V and J ends lost 3 bases and 3 bases, in that order; junction bases with no gene match: 3. The CDR3 runs to 15 residues. Germline V gene sequence: CDR1 SEHNR, CDR2 FQNEAQ (reference sequence).

The chain has TRBV10-1 and TRBJ1-1, with D unclear. V was pared by 3 bases and J by 5 bases, with 10 bases between. CDR1 is WNHNN, CDR2 SYGVQD, per germline (reference sequence). This CDR3 is 13 amino acids long. DNA for the CDR3: TGCGCCAGCAGTGAAGGAGCGGGGACTGAAGCTTTCTTT. Protein product: CASSEGAGTEAFF.

The chain joins TRBV5-6 to TRBJ1-1; D remains ambiguous. Germline V gives CDR1 SGHDT, CDR2 YYEEEE. The CDR3 contains 13 residues. V gave up 6 bases and J gave up 1 base, with 10 bases separating them. CDR3 residues: CASTLNQNTEAFF. The CDR3, as DNA: TGTGCCAGCACTTTAAACCAGAACACTGAAGCTTTCTTT.

In DNA, the CDR3 is TGTGCCAGCAGTCCGGGACCTCCGAACACTGAAGCTTTCTTT. Its protein product is CASSPGPPNTEAFF. The chain links TRBV6-6 to TRBJ1-1; D is perhaps TRBD1 (5 bases). Trimming took off 5 bases at V and 1 base at J, with 11 bases between the two ends. The V gene's germline CDR1 is MNHNY and CDR2 SVGAGI (reference sequence). CDR3 length equals 14 residues.

The chain couples TRBV9 to TRBJ2-3; maybe TRBD2 (5 bases). This CDR3 is 15 amino acids long. V dropped 4 bases and J dropped 3 bases, with 15 bases sitting between them. Germline-derived CDR1 and CDR2 are SGDLS and YYNGEE. The CDR3 is CASSPPPGLTDTQYF. In DNA form, the CDR3 reads TGTGCCAGCAGCCCCCCTCCGGGGTTAACAGATACGCAGTATTTT. Using reference TRBV9 and TRBJ2-3 for the parts outside the CDR3, the full variable domain is DSGVTQTPKHLITATGQRVTLRCSPRSGDLSVYWYQQSLDQGLQFLIQYYNGEERAKGNILERFSAQQFPDLHSELNLSSLELGDSALYFCASSPPPGLTDTQYFGPGTRLTVL.

The chain recombines TRBV28 with TRBJ2-5; tentatively, D is TRBD1 (6 bases). Trimming cost V 3 bases and J 3 bases, with 14 bases left between them. The CDR3 contains 15 residues. Looked up from germline, CDR1 is MDHEN and CDR2 is SYDVKM. The CDR3 region has the DNA TGTGCCAGCAGTTTTAGGTCGGACAGAAAAGAGACCCAGTACTTC. Amino acid sequence: CASSFRSDRKETQYF.

V gene TRBV5-1 combines with J gene TRBJ1-3, with D perhaps TRBD1 (6 bases). The CDR3 loop spans 16 amino acids. Per germline, CDR1 SGHRS and CDR2 YFSETQ. V was shortened by 4 bases and J by 0 bases, with 14 bases between the two germline ends. The CDR3: CASSQDATGSGNTIYF. CDR3 nucleotides: TGCGCCAGCAGCCAGGACGCGACAGGCTCTGGAAACACCATATATTTT.

V usage is TRBV5-1 and J usage is TRBJ2-7; unclear D gene. Germline assignment: CDR1 SGHRS and CDR2 YFSETQ. This CDR3 spans 13 amino acids. Trimming took 5 bases from V and 4 from J, leaving 13 bases between them. CDR3 sequence: CASRVEPPYEQYF. The CDR3 bases are TGCGCCAGCAGAGTAGAGCCCCCTTACGAGCAGTACTTC.

V is TRBV5-1 and J is TRBJ2-7; D is uncertain. Germline V gives CDR1 SGHRS, CDR2 YFSETQ. V lost 4 bases and J 1 base, leaving 15 bases between the germline ends. The CDR3 extends over 15 amino acids. CDR3 in amino acids: CASSPAFAASYEQYF. The CDR3 nucleotides are TGCGCCAGCAGCCCCGCCTTTGCGGCGTCCTACGAGCAGTACTTC.

This clone was picked up one time. The rearrangement links TRBV11-2 to TRBJ2-2; TRBD1 might be the D (5 bases). CDR1 is SGHAT, CDR2 FQNNGV, per germline. V was trimmed by 2 bases and J by 4 bases, leaving 14 bases between them. CDR3 size: 16 residues. The CDR3 sequence is CASSLNSGWGTGELFF. DNA for the CDR3: TGTGCCAGCAGCTTAAACTCAGGGTGGGGCACCGGGGAGCTGTTTTTT.

The CDR3 nucleotides read TGCAGCGTTGAGAGTCCGGGCTACGAGCAGTACTTC. Its translation is CSVESPGYEQYF. J is TRBJ2-7 and V is TRBV29-1; D not resolved. The CDR3 length is 12 residues. Germline V gives CDR1 SQVTM, CDR2 ANQGSEA. V lost 3 bases and J 3 bases, leaving 9 bases between the germline ends.

The chain links TRBV7-9 to TRBJ1-1; D remains unclear. V was clipped by 1 base and J by 4 bases, with 4 bases between them. The CDR3 has 12 residues. CDR1 and CDR2 from the germline V gene are SEHNR and FQNEAQ (reference sequence). The CDR3, as DNA: TGTGCCAGCAGCTTAGGGTTCACTGAAGCTTTCTTT. Translating gives CASSLGFTEAFF.

The rearrangement uses TRBV10-3 and TRBJ1-1, with 10 bases lining up with TRBD1. V gave up 6 bases and J gave up 3 bases; unmatched junction bases: 1. The CDR3 runs 13 residues. Germline-derived CDR1 and CDR2 are ENHRY and SYGVKD. CDR3 DNA sequence: TGTGCCATCAGGGGGACAGGGGACACTGAAGCTTTCTTT. It yields the protein CAIRGTGDTEAFF.

The rearrangement links TRBV10-1 to TRBJ2-7, with TRBD2 as a possible D gene (5 bases). The germline V gene has CDR1 WNHNN and CDR2 SYGVQD (reference sequence). The CDR3 totals 14 residues. With 4 bases removed from V and 0 bases from J, the gap between germline ends came to 10 bases. CDR3 in amino acids: CASSVSDSSYEQYF. The CDR3 nucleotides are TGCGCCAGCAGTGTTAGCGATAGCTCCTACGAGCAGTACTTC.